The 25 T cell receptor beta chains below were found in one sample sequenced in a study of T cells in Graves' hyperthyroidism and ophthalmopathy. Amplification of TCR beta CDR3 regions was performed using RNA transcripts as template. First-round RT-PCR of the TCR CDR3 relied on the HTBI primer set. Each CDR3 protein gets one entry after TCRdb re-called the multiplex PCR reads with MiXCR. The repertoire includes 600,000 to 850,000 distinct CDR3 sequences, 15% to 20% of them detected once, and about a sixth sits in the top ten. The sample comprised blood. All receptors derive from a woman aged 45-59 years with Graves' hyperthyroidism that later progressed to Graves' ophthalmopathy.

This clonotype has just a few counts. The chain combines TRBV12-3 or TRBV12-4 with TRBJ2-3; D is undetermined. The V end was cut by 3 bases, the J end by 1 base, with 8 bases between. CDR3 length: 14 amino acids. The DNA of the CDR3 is TGTGCCAGCAGTTTTAATCTACGCACAGATACGCAGTATTTT. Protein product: CASSFNLRTDTQYF.

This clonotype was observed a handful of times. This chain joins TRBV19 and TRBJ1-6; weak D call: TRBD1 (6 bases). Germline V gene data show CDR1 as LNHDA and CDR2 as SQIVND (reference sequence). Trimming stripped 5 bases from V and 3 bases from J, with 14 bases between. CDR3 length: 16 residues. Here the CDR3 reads CASSPDRSNYNSPLHF. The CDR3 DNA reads TGTGCCAGTAGTCCGGACAGATCCAACTATAATTCACCCCTCCACTTT. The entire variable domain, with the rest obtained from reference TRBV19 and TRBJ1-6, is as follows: DGGITQSPKYLFRKEGQNVTLSCEQNLNHDAMYWYRQDPGQGLRLIYYSQIVNDFQKGDIAEGYSVSREKKESFPLTVTSAQKNPTAFYLCASSPDRSNYNSPLHFGNGTRLTVT.

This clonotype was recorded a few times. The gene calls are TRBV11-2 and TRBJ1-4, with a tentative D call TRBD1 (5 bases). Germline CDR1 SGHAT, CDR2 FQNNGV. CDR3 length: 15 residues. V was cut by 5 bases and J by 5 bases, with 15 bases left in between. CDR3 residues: CASSGTGTANEKLFF. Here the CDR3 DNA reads TGTGCCAGCAGCGGAACCGGGACGGCCAATGAAAAACTGTTTTTT.

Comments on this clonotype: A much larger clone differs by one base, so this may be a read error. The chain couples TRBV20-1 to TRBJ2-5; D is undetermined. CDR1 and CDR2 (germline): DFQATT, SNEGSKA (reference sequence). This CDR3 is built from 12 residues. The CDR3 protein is CSARSRSETQHF. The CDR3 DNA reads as TGCAGTGCTAGATCTAGGTCAGAGACCCAGCACTTC.

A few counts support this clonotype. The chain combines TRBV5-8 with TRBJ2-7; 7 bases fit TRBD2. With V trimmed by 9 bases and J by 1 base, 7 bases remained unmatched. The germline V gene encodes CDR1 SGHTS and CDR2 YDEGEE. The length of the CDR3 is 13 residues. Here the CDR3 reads CANGAGRSYEQYF. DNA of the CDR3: TGTGCCAACGGAGCGGGGAGATCCTACGAGCAGTACTTC.

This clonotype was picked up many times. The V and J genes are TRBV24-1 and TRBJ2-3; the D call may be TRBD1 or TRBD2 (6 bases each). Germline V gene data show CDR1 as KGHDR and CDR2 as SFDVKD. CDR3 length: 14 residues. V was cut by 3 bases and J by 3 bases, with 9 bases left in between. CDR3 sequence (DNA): TGTGCCACCAGTGATCGAGGGGGGACAGATACGCAGTATTTT. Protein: CATSDRGGTDTQYF.

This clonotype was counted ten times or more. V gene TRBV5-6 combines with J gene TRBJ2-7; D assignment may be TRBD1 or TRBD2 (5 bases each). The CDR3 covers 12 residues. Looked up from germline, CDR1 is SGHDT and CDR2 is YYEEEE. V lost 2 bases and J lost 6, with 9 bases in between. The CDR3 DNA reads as TGTGCCAGCAGCTTTACGAGGGGCGAGCAGTACTTC. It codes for CASSFTRGEQYF.

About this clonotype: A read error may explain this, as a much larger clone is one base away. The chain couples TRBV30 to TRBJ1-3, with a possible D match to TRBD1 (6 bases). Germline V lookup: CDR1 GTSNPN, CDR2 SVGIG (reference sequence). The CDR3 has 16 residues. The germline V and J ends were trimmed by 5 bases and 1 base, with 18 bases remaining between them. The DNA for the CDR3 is TGTGCCTGGTCTTCCCCGACGGGGGCTTCTGGAAACACCATATATTTT. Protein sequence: CAWSSPTGASGNTIYF.

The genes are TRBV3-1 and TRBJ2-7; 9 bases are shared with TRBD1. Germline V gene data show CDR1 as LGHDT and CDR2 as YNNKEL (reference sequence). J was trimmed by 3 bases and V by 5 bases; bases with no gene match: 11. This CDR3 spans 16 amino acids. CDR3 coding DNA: TGTGCCAGCAGCTCCGCCGCCGGGACAGGGAACTACGAGCAGTACTTC. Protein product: CASSSAAGTGNYEQYF.

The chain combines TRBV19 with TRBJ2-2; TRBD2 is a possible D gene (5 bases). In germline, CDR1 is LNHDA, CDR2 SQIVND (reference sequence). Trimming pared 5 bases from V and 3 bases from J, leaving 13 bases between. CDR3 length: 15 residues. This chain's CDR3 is CASSAAGRDTGELFF. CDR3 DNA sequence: TGTGCCAGTAGTGCCGCCGGGCGGGACACCGGGGAGCTGTTTTTT.

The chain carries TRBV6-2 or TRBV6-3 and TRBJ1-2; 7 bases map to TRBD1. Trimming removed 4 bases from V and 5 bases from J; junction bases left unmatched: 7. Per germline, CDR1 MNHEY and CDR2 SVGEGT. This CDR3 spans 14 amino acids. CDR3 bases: TGTGCCAGCAGTTCCCCAGGGGGGGCTTATGGCTACACCTTC. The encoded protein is CASSSPGGAYGYTF.

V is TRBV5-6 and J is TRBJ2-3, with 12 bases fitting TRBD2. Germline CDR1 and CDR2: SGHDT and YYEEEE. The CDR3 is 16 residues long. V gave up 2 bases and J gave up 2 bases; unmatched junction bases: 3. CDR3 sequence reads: CASSLRTSGITDTQYF. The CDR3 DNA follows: TGTGCCAGCAGCTTACGGACTAGCGGGATCACAGATACGCAGTATTTT.

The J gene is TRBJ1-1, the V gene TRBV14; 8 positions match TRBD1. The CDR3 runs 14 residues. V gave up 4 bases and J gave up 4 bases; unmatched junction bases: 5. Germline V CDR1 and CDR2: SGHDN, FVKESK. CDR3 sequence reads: CASSRWTGTTEAFF. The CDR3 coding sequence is TGTGCCAGCAGCCGGTGGACAGGGACCACTGAAGCTTTCTTT.

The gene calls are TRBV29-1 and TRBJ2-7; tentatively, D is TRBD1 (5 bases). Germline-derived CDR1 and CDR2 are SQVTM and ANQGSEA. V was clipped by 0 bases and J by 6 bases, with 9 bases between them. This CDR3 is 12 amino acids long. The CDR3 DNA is TGCAGCGTTGAAGATTTGGGGCCCGAGCAGTACTTC. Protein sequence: CSVEDLGPEQYF.

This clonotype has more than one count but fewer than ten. CDR3 region: CASSDRLRAGAKNIQYF. CDR3 DNA: TGTGCCAGCAGTGACCGCCTCAGGGCAGGGGCCAAAAACATTCAGTACTTC. The V call is TRBV6-1, the J call TRBJ2-4; D may be TRBD1 (5 bases). The CDR3 loop spans 17 amino acids. Germline lookup yields CDR1 MNHNS and CDR2 SASEGT. V was clipped by 3 bases and J by 1 base, with 16 bases between them.

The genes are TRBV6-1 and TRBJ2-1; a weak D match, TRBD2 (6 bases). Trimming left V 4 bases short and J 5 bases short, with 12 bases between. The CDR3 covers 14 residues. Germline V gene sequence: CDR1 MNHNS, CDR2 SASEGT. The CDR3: CASSVSVADNEQFF. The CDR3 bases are TGTGCCAGCAGTGTCTCCGTAGCGGACAATGAGCAGTTCTTC.

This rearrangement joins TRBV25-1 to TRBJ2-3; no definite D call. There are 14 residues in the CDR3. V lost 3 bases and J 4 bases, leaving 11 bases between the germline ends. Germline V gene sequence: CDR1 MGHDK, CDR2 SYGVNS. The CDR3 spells CASSDVGNSDTQYF. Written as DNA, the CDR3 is TGTGCCAGCAGTGATGTGGGGAATTCAGATACGCAGTATTTT.

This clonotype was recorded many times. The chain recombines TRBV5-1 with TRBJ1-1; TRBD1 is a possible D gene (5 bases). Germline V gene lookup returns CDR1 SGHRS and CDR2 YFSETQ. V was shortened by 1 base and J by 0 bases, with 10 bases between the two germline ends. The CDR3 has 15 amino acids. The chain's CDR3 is CASSLLGAMNTEAFF. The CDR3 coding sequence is TGCGCCAGCAGCTTGCTAGGGGCCATGAACACTGAAGCTTTCTTT.

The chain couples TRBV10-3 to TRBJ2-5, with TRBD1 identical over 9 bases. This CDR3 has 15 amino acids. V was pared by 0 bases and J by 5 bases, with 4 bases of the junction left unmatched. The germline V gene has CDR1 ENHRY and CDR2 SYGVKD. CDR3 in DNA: TGTGCCATCAGTGAGTCCCCCGGACAGGGGGAGACCCAGTACTTC. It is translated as CAISESPGQGETQYF.

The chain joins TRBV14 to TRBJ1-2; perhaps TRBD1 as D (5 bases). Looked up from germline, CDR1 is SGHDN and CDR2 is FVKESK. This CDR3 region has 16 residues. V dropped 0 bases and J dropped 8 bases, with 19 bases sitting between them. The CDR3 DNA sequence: TGTGCCAGCAGCCAAGATCTGGGACCTCTGGCGGAAGGCTACACCTTC. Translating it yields CASSQDLGPLAEGYTF.

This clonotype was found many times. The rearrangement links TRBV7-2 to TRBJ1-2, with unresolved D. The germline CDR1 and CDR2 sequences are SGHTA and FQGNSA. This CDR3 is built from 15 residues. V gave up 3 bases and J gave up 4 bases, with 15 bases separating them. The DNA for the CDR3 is TGTGCCAGCAGCTTGACCCCGGGCCTAGGCTATGGCTACACCTTC. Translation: CASSLTPGLGYGYTF. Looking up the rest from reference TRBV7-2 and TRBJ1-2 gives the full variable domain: GAGVSQSPSNKVTEKGKDVELRCDPISGHTALYWYRQSLGQGLEFLIYFQGNSAPDKSGLPSDRFSAERTGGSVSTLTIQRTQQEDSAVYLCASSLTPGLGYGYTFGSGTRLTVV.

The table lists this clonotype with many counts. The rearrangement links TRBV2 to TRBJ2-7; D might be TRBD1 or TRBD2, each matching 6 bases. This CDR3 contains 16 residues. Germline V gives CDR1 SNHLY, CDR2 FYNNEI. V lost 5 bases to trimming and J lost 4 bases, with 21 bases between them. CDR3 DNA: TGTGCCAGCAGTCTGGACAGCGCCGAAGGGGGGTACGAGCAGTACTTC. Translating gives CASSLDSAEGGYEQYF. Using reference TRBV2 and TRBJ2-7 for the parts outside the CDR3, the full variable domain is EPEVTQTPSHQVTQMGQEVILRCVPISNHLYFYWYRQILGQKVEFLVSFYNNEISEKSEIFDDQFSVERPDGSNFTLKIRSTKLEDSAMYFCASSLDSAEGGYEQYFGPGTRLTVT.

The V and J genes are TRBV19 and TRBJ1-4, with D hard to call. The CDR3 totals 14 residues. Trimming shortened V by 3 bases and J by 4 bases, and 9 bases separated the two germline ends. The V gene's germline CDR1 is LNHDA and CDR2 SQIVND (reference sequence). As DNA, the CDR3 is TGTGCCAGTAGTATGGGAGGGAATAATGAAAAACTGTTTTTT. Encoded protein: CASSMGGNNEKLFF.

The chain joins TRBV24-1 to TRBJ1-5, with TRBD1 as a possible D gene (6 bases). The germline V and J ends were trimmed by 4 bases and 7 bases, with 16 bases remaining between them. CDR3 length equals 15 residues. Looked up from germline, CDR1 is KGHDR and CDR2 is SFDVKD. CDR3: CATSETTTGNQPQHF. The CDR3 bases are TGTGCCACCAGTGAGACCACAACAGGGAACCAGCCCCAGCATTTT.

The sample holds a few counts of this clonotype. The CDR3 sequence: CASSLVGGAPGELFF. The CDR3 nucleotides are TGTGCCAGCAGCTTAGTAGGGGGGGCCCCCGGGGAGCTGTTTTTT. The V call is TRBV11-2, the J call TRBJ2-2; possible D gene TRBD2, 7 bases. CDR3 length equals 15 residues. Germline V gene sequence: CDR1 SGHAT, CDR2 FQNNGV. Trimming cost V 1 base and J 6 bases, with 12 bases left between them.